The rows below give T cell receptor beta chains drawn from one sample of a study of OX40 agonist ivuxolimab in advanced cancers. Using immunoSEQ multiplex PCR, the repertoire was profiled, and TCRdb retains in-frame clones only, with some absent. The table records around 67,000 clones, approximately 81% of them present only once. The input for sequencing was CD4+ or CD8+ T cells sorted from blood, taken in a trial of the OX40 agonist ivuxolimab. Receptors were obtained from an adult with an advanced solid tumor such as melanoma, head and neck, liver or kidney cancer. The CDR3 runs from the conserved cysteine through the conserved F or W.

v_call,cdr3_length,j_call,cdr3_aa
TRBV5-6,14,TRBJ1-6,CASSTDREGSPLHF
TRBV28,12,TRBJ1-5,CASSPRNQPQHF
TRBV28,12,TRBJ2-7,CASRLQGHEQYF
TRBV9,15,TRBJ2-1,CASSISGRIDNEQFF
TRBV7-2,14,TRBJ2-7,CASSPGTGGFEQYF
TRBV5-4,16,TRBJ2-1,CASSPRGASSYNEQFF
TRBV5-1,16,TRBJ2-3,CASSFGSGGRTDTQYF
TRBV6-1,15,TRBJ1-2,CASRPVGTGRYGYTF
TRBV5-4,15,TRBJ2-3,CASSWTSGAGDTQYF
TRBV5-4,16,TRBJ2-1,CASSPPPAGAYNEQFF
TRBV10-3,13,TRBJ1-1,CAGRTGENTEAFF
TRBV6-5,16,TRBJ2-7,CASSYSTGLAGDEQYF
TRBV4-3,15,TRBJ1-1,CASSLILDGNTEAFF
TRBV5-1,14,TRBJ2-5,CASSDRLAGGTQYF
TRBV30,14,TRBJ1-6,CAWSTGQHNSPLHF
TRBV5-1,14,TRBJ2-3,CASSEQGSTDTQYF
TRBV2,15,TRBJ2-3,CASTGSGGRGDTQYF
TRBV11-2,13,TRBJ1-2,CASSLNGGYGYTF
TRBV7-8,15,TRBJ1-4,CASSLRPLINEKLFF
TRBV2,14,TRBJ2-7,CASKGQGASYEQYF
TRBV2,11,TRBJ2-7,CASRGFEEQYF
TRBV29-1,14,TRBJ2-5,CSVEDRSYQETQYF
TRBV11-2,15,TRBJ2-2,CASSFTGVGTGELFF
TRBV5-1,15,TRBJ2-5,CASSLVEGAEETQYF
TRBV5-6,14,TRBJ1-1,CASRHYRVGTEAFF
TRBV29-1,13,TRBJ2-7,CSVTLGFRAEQYF
TRBV6-1,14,TRBJ1-1,CASSTTGGSTEAFF
TRBV19,15,TRBJ2-2,CASSIPQSNTGELFF
TRBV6-6,15,TRBJ2-7,CASRRTSQGSQEQYF
TRBV10-2,12,TRBJ2-7,CASRGTSYEQYF
TRBV6-5,12,TRBJ1-5,CASTDEGQPQHF
TRBV4-1,15,TRBJ1-1,CASSQPRTGPTEAFF
TRBV9,18,TRBJ2-3,CASSVSGTSGGGSSTQYF
TRBV10-2,16,TRBJ2-3,CASSESGASSTDTQYF
TRBV30,13,TRBJ1-5,CAWSGGRDQPQHF
TRBV7-9,16,TRBJ2-7,CASSTRTGQGSYEQYF
TRBV7-3,17,TRBJ2-6,CASSLTGRNSGANVLTF
TRBV5-1,14,TRBJ1-4,CASSLTGGFEKLFF
TRBV15,15,TRBJ2-2,CATSPTGGSVGELFF
TRBV7-9,15,TRBJ2-7,CASSLEGGQGGEQYF
TRBV9,19,TRBJ2-5,CASSSPPGWTGGSEETQYF
TRBV5-4,13,TRBJ1-5,CASSSGGGQPQHF
TRBV6-6,16,TRBJ2-1,CASSSQPGLVDNEQFF
TRBV7-9,15,TRBJ2-1,CASNPGLGIHNEQFF
TRBV28,17,TRBJ1-1,CASSLMGTGGLGTEAFF
TRBV5-1,15,TRBJ2-2,CASGEGTGLTGELFF
TRBV29-1,16,TRBJ1-4,CSVARGTKWPNEKLFF
TRBV28,15,-,CASRRGGGNSYEQYF
TRBV9,12,TRBJ2-5,CASSVGGKTQYF
TRBV5-1,15,TRBJ2-7,CASSFTSGRSYEQYF
TRBV4-2,17,TRBJ2-2,CASSQAGSSEDTGELFF
TRBV5-1,15,-,CASSPGQSPPYEQYF
TRBV15,13,TRBJ2-7,CATSREVTYEQYF
TRBV7-2,15,TRBJ2-5,CASSSGDRAQETQYF
TRBV5-1,14,TRBJ2-7,CASSLGQGSAEQYF